This is a list of T cell receptor beta chains from one sample in a study of blood T cell repertoires in COVID-19. Generated by immunoSEQ multiplex PCR, the TCRdb table keeps only in-frame clones and is missing some. The data show about 100,000 clones, about 88% seen once. The source material was peripheral blood. The receptors come from a man aged 30 to 39 in a cohort sampled during active COVID-19. The CDR3 runs from the conserved cysteine through the conserved F or W. Each record gives: V gene, clone size, CDR3 length, J gene, D gene, CDR3 DNA, CDR3 protein. The D gene is left open where the match is weak. Clone size is shown for a subset of rows, as once, few, many or a class of expanded clone.

TRBV24-1	-	15	TRBJ2-5	TRBD1	TGTGCCACCAGTGAAGGGGACAGGGTCCAAGAGACCCAGTACTTC	CATSEGDRVQETQYF
TRBV30	-	11	TRBJ2-5	-	TGTGCCTGGAGTCCCCTGGAGACCCAGTACTTC	CAWSPLETQYF
TRBV4-2	-	17	TRBJ2-3	-	TGTGCCAGCAGCCAAGATCTTAGAGACACCGTTTCAGATACGCAGTATTTT	CASSQDLRDTVSDTQYF
TRBV10-2	-	17	TRBJ2-5	TRBD1	TGCGCCAGCAGTGGGACCAGGACAGGGGTTAGGGGAGAGACCCAGTACTTC	CASSGTRTGVRGETQYF
TRBV18	-	13	TRBJ1-2	-	TGTGCCAGCTCACTCGAACCGGCCCGGGACTACACCTTC	CASSLEPARDYTF
TRBV27	-	13	TRBJ1-5	-	TGTGCCAGCAGTTTATATGGACGGGGGCCCCAGCATTTT	CASSLYGRGPQHF
TRBV18	-	15	TRBJ2-1	TRBD1	TGTGCCAGCTCCCCGGGTGGACAGGGAGGCAATGAGCAGTTCTTC	CASSPGGQGGNEQFF
TRBV6-5	-	16	TRBJ2-1	TRBD2	TGTGCCAGCAGTTATCTTGGGCGGGGGGGCCACAATGAGCAGTTCTTC	CASSYLGRGGHNEQFF
TRBV30	once	13	TRBJ1-1	-	TGTGCCTGGAGTTTAGGTCCCGGAGCTGAAGCTTTCTTT	CAWSLGPGAEAFF
TRBV5-1	-	14	TRBJ2-1	TRBD2	TGCGCCAGCGAAAACCCGGGACTAGCGGGGGGTCAGTTCTTC	CASENPGLAGGQFF
TRBV4-3	-	14	TRBJ1-1	-	TGCGCCAGCAGCCCCACTGTGGGCTATACTGAAGCTTTCTTT	CASSPTVGYTEAFF
TRBV11-2	-	13	TRBJ1-2	-	TGTGCCAGCAGCTCCCCAGGGAACTATGGCTACACCTTC	CASSSPGNYGYTF
TRBV7-3	-	14	TRBJ1-1	-	TGTGCCAGCAGCTTAACCACAGAGAACACTGAAGCTTTCTTT	CASSLTTENTEAFF
TRBV6-5	-	14	TRBJ2-3	-	TGTGCCAGCAGGGCGTTAGTAGCTGGCGATACGCAGTATTTT	CASRALVAGDTQYF
TRBV5-1	-	17	TRBJ2-1	TRBD2	TGCGCCAGCAGCTTGGGTGGACTAGCGGGGGGGCAAGGTGAGCAGTTCTTC	CASSLGGLAGGQGEQFF
TRBV15	-	16	TRBJ2-7	-	TGTGCCACCAGCAGAGAAACTACGGGATATTCCTACGAGCAGTACTTC	CATSRETTGYSYEQYF
TRBV18	once	15	TRBJ2-1	TRBD1	TGTGCCAGCTCACGTCCCGGGACAGGGGGAGGTGAGCAGTTCTTC	CASSRPGTGGGEQFF
TRBV7-9	once	15	TRBJ1-1	-	TGTGCCAGCACCCTGGGGGCCTTTCTGAACACTGAAGCTTTCTTT	CASTLGAFLNTEAFF
TRBV11-2	-	13	TRBJ2-7	-	TGTGCCAGCAGCTTATTTTCCTCGGACGAGCAGTACTTC	CASSLFSSDEQYF
TRBV19	-	14	TRBJ1-5	TRBD1	TGTGCCAGTAGTCCAGGGACAGGCAATCAGCCCCAGCATTTT	CASSPGTGNQPQHF
TRBV29-1	-	14	TRBJ1-3	TRBD1	TGCAGCGTTGAAGAGGACAGGTCAGGAAACACCATATATTTT	CSVEEDRSGNTIYF
TRBV19	-	16	TRBJ2-7	-	TGTGCCAGTGGCCCCTCTTCCTCGGGTATCTCCTACGAGCAGTACTTC	CASGPSSSGISYEQYF
TRBV7-6	-	13	TRBJ1-2	-	TGTGCCAGCAGCTTAGGGGTACAGGATGGCTACACCTTC	CASSLGVQDGYTF
TRBV5-8	-	13	TRBJ1-2	TRBD1	TGTGCCAGCTCCAGGGGGCATGACTATGGCTACACCTTC	CASSRGHDYGYTF
TRBV5-6	-	12	TRBJ2-1	-	TGTGCCAGCAGCTTAGGACTTGCTGAGCAGTTCTTC	CASSLGLAEQFF
TRBV6-6	-	14	TRBJ1-1	-	TGTGCCAGCATTACACAGTCCACTCACACTGAAGCTTTCTTT	CASITQSTHTEAFF
TRBV6-5	-	13	TRBJ2-5	TRBD1	TGTGCCAGCAGTTCGGCAGGGGGTGGGACCCAGTACTTC	CASSSAGGGTQYF
TRBV4-2	-	18	TRBJ2-3	TRBD2	TGTGCCAGCAGCCAAGATTGGGTAGGCGGGGGAAGCACAGATACGCAGTATTTT	CASSQDWVGGGSTDTQYF
TRBV6-2/TRBV6-3	-	12	TRBJ2-5	-	TGTGCCAGCAGTTGGGCCCGGGAGACCCAGTACTTC	CASSWARETQYF
TRBV3-1/TRBV3-2	-	18	TRBJ1-3	TRBD1	TGTGCCAGCAGCCAAGACGTTGGGACAGGGGGTACTGGAAACACCATATATTTT	CASSQDVGTGGTGNTIYF
TRBV19	-	15	TRBJ1-2	-	TGTGCCAGTAGTCTTTCGGAGGGAGCTAACTATGGCTACACCTTC	CASSLSEGANYGYTF
TRBV28	-	12	TRBJ2-2	-	TGTGCCAGCAGGTTGAGCACCGGGGAGCTGTTTTTT	CASRLSTGELFF